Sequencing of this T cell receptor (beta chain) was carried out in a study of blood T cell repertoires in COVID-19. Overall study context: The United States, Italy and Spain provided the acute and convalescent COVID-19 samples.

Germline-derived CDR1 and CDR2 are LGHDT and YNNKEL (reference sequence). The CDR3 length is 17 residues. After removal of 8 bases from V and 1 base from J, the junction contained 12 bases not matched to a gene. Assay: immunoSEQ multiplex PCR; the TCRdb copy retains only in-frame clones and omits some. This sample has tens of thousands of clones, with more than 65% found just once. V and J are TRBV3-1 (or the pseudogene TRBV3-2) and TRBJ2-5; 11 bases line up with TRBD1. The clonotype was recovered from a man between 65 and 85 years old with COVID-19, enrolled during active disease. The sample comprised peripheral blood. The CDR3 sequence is CASARDRGVRGQETQYF. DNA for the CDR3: TGTGCCAGCGCCCGGGACAGGGGGGTTCGGGGCCAAGAGACCCAGTACTTC.